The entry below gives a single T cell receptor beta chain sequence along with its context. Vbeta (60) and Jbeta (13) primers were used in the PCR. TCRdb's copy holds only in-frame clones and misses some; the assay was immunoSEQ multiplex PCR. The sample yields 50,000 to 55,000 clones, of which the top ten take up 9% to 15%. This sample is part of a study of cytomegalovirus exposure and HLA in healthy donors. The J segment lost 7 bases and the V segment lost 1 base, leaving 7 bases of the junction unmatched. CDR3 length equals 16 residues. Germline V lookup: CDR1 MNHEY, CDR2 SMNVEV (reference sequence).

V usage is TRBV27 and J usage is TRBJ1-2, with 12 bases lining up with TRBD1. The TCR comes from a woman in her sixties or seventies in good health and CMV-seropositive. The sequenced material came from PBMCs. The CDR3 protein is CASSLLLGQGASGYTF. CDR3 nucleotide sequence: TGTGCCAGCAGTTTATTATTGGGACAGGGGGCAAGTGGCTACACCTTC.